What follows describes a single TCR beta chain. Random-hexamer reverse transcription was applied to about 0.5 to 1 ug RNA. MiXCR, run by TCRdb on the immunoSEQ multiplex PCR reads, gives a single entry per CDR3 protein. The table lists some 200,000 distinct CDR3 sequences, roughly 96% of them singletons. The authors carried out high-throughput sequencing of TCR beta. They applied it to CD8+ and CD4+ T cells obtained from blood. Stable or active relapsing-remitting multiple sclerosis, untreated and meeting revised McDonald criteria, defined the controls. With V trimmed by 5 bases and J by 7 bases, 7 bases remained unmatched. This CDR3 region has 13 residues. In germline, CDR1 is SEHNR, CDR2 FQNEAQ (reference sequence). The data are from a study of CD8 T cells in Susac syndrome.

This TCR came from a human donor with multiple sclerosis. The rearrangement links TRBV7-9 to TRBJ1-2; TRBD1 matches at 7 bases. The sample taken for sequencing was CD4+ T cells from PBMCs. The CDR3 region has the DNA TGTGCCAGCAGCCCGTCATACAGGGGTGGCTACACCTTC. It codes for CASSPSYRGGYTF. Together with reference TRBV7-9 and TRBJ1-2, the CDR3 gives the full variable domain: DTGVSQNPRHKITKRGQNVTFRCDPISEHNRLYWYRQTLGQGPEFLTYFQNEAQLEKSRLLSDRFSAERPKGSFSTLEIQRTEQGDSAMYLCASSPSYRGGYTFGSGTRLTVV.